One and the same sample provided the 22 T cell receptor beta chains below, sequenced in a study of cytomegalovirus exposure and HLA in healthy donors. Profiled with immunoSEQ multiplex PCR; TCRdb holds only in-frame clones, not every one. The table records about 110,000 clones, approximately 89% of them present only once. Sequencing used PBMCs. These receptors came from a woman aged 18-35 years in good health and CMV-seronegative.

This rearrangement joins TRBV5-4 to TRBJ1-1; D perhaps matches TRBD1 (5 bases). This CDR3 has 16 amino acids. V shed 3 bases and J shed 0 bases, with 15 bases lying between them. Germline lookup yields CDR1 SGHNT and CDR2 YYREEE (reference sequence). Here the CDR3 reads CASSSPYQGMNTEAFF. Here the CDR3 DNA reads TGTGCCAGCAGCTCCCCGTACCAGGGAATGAACACTGAAGCTTTCTTT.

The gene calls are TRBV5-8 and TRBJ2-3, with TRBD1 matching over 11 bases. The V and J ends lost 4 bases and 3 bases, in that order; junction bases with no gene match: 4. This CDR3 is 15 amino acids long. Germline V CDR1 and CDR2: SGHTS, YDEGEE. The CDR3 loop is CASSADRGRTDTQYF. Written as DNA, the CDR3 is TGTGCCAGCAGCGCGGACAGGGGGCGAACAGATACGCAGTATTTT.

The chain uses TRBV19 and TRBJ2-3, with a possible D match to TRBD2 (6 bases). The CDR3 has 17 residues. V lost 6 bases, J lost 0 bases, and 19 bases lay in between. Per the germline V gene, CDR1 is LNHDA and CDR2 is SQIVND (reference sequence). The CDR3 bases are TGTGCCAGTAGCATCATACATTCCGGGACTAGCACAGATACGCAGTATTTT. Protein: CASSIIHSGTSTDTQYF.

The table lists this clone with a count of one. The chain joins TRBV19 to TRBJ1-1; 7 bases match TRBD1. The CDR3 is made up of 14 amino acids. Germline CDR1 LNHDA, CDR2 SQIVND (reference sequence). Unmatched junction bases numbered 11, after V lost 8 bases and J lost 5 bases. The CDR3 sequence: CASRAGNRGTEAFF. The CDR3, as DNA: TGTGCCAGTCGAGCAGGGAACAGGGGAACTGAAGCTTTCTTT.

In its sample, this clone was seen once. Sequence at one end of the junction differs from germline and may be a read error. The chain has TRBV7-7 and TRBJ2-1, with 11 bases that match TRBD2. Looked up from germline, CDR1 is SSHAT and CDR2 is FNYEAQ (reference sequence). The CDR3 runs 15 residues. DNA for the CDR3: TGTGCTAGCAGCGCCCTAGCGGGAGGACTGAATGAGCAGTTCTTC. Protein sequence: CASSALAGGLNEQFF.

The chain recombines TRBV6-5 with TRBJ1-4; D remains unclear. The CDR3 has 14 residues. Germline values: CDR1 MNHEY, CDR2 SVGAGI. Between the trimmed V and J ends, which lost 0 bases and 7 bases, there was a span of 9 bases. CDR3 in amino acids: CASSYSAGVEKLFF. Here the CDR3 DNA reads TGTGCCAGCAGTTACTCGGCCGGGGTTGAAAAACTGTTTTTT.

The chain uses TRBV10-3 and TRBJ2-7; 9 positions match TRBD1. The CDR3 contains 14 residues. The germline CDR1 and CDR2 sequences are ENHRY and SYGVKD. The J segment lost 7 bases and the V segment lost 6 bases, leaving 10 bases of the junction unmatched. Here the CDR3 DNA reads TGTGCCATCAGCGAGGGACAGGGAGGACGGGAGCAGTACTTC. Translated, it gives CAISEGQGGREQYF.

This chain links TRBV25-1 with TRBJ2-7, with 9 bases that match TRBD2. With V trimmed by 5 bases and J by 2 bases, 4 bases remained unmatched. The CDR3 length is 14 residues. Germline V gives CDR1 MGHDK, CDR2 SYGVNS. The CDR3 sequence is CASSRTSVPYEQYF. CDR3 DNA: TGTGCCAGCAGTAGGACTAGCGTGCCCTACGAGCAGTACTTC.

The chain employs TRBV7-9 and TRBJ2-7; 9 bases are shared with TRBD1. This CDR3 is 15 amino acids long. Germline V lookup: CDR1 SEHNR, CDR2 FQNEAQ (reference sequence). After removal of 5 bases from V and 2 bases from J, the junction contained 7 bases not matched to a gene. CDR3 coding DNA: TGTGCCAGCAGCGATGGACAGGGGCGTACCTACGAGCAGTACTTC. This translates into CASSDGQGRTYEQYF. The entire variable domain, with the rest obtained from reference TRBV7-9 and TRBJ2-7, is as follows: DTGVSQNPRHKITKRGQNVTFRCDPISEHNRLYWYRQTLGQGPEFLTYFQNEAQLEKSRLLSDRFSAERPKGSFSTLEIQRTEQGDSAMYLCASSDGQGRTYEQYFGPGTRLTVT.

The chain is built from TRBV2 and TRBJ1-4, with a possible D match to TRBD1 (5 bases). Germline CDR1 SNHLY, CDR2 FYNNEI. There are 13 residues in the CDR3. The V and J ends lost 0 bases and 10 bases respectively, with 9 bases between them. The CDR3 sequence is CASSEARQGKLFF. For the CDR3, the DNA is TGTGCCAGCAGTGAAGCTCGGCAGGGAAAACTGTTTTTT.

The CDR3 loop reads CASMKGQSQIYTGELFF. The CDR3, as DNA: TGTGCCAGCATGAAGGGACAGAGTCAGATCTACACCGGGGAGCTGTTTTTT. The J gene is TRBJ2-2, the V gene TRBV2; 7 bases align to TRBD1. V was clipped by 7 bases and J by 3 bases; unmatched bases: 14. The CDR3 loop spans 17 amino acids. Germline-derived CDR1 and CDR2 are SNHLY and FYNNEI.

The chain links TRBV7-2 to TRBJ1-2, with unresolved D. Germline V lookup: CDR1 SGHTA, CDR2 FQGNSA. This CDR3 has 12 amino acids. Trimming left V 3 bases short and J 6 bases short, with 8 bases between. The CDR3 DNA sequence: TGTGCCAGCAGCTTCCGGGATCATGGCTACACCTTC. Residues: CASSFRDHGYTF. Complete variable domain (other parts from reference TRBV7-2 and TRBJ1-2): GAGVSQSPSNKVTEKGKDVELRCDPISGHTALYWYRQSLGQGLEFLIYFQGNSAPDKSGLPSDRFSAERTGGSVSTLTIQRTQQEDSAVYLCASSFRDHGYTFGSGTRLTVV.

DNA for the CDR3: TGTGCCAGCAGCTTTTCAGCGGGGGGGCTCCCCGGGGAGCTGTTTTTT. It yields the protein CASSFSAGGLPGELFF. J is TRBJ2-2 and V is TRBV7-3; the match to TRBD2 covers 10 bases. From germline, CDR1 is SGHTA and CDR2 FQGTGA. The junction had 7 bases not matched to a gene; V was cut back by 3 bases and J by 6 bases. The length of the CDR3 is 16 residues.

The chain links TRBV5-1 to TRBJ1-1; D is undetermined. Germline V lookup: CDR1 SGHRS, CDR2 YFSETQ. CDR3 length: 14 residues. CDR3 amino acids: CVSSFRGRGTEAFF. The CDR3, as DNA: TGCGTAAGCAGTTTTCGGGGAAGAGGGACTGAAGCTTTCTTT.

V is TRBV5-1 and J is TRBJ1-1, with 9 bases that match TRBD1. The CDR3 extends over 14 amino acids. Germline V gives CDR1 SGHRS, CDR2 YFSETQ. The junction had 8 bases not matched to a gene; V was cut back by 0 bases and J by 11 bases. The CDR3 sequence: CASSLGTGVLNAFF. The CDR3 region has the DNA TGCGCCAGCAGCTTGGGGACAGGGGTCTTGAATGCTTTCTTT.

The chain carries TRBV9 and TRBJ1-2, with D tentatively TRBD1 (6 bases). Germline lookup yields CDR1 SGDLS and CDR2 YYNGEE. The CDR3 spans 14 residues. V lost 0 bases and J lost 8, with 14 bases in between. CDR3 loop: CASSVANQGKGYTF. The CDR3 nucleotides read TGTGCCAGCAGCGTAGCTAACCAGGGGAAAGGCTACACCTTC.

The chain couples TRBV13 to TRBJ1-3; D remains unclear. The CDR3 is made up of 14 amino acids. Trimming left V 2 bases short and J 2 bases short, with 7 bases between. In germline, CDR1 is PRHDT, CDR2 FYEKMQ (reference sequence). This CDR3 is CASSLTVTGNTIYF. CDR3 bases: TGTGCCAGCAGCTTAACAGTAACTGGAAACACCATATATTTT.

This sequence joins TRBV18 and TRBJ2-1; D ambiguous. Per the germline V gene, CDR1 is KGHSH and CDR2 is LQKENI. V shed 3 bases and J shed 12 bases, with 15 bases lying between them. The CDR3 sequence is 13 residues long. The CDR3 is CASSPAAIERQFF. As DNA, the CDR3 is TGTGCCAGCTCACCCGCCGCGATAGAAAGGCAGTTCTTC.

The chain employs TRBV11-2 and TRBJ1-1, with 9 bases identical to TRBD1. The CDR3 runs to 14 residues. The ends lost 6 bases at V and 4 bases at J; junction bases unmatched: 6. The V gene's germline CDR1 is SGHAT and CDR2 FQNNGV. CDR3 region: CASRRTGAITEAFF. CDR3 DNA: TGTGCCAGCAGACGGACAGGGGCGATCACTGAAGCTTTCTTT.

J is TRBJ2-4 and V is TRBV30; 7 bases agree with TRBD1. This CDR3 has 16 amino acids. Trimming took 5 bases from V and 0 from J; bases not matched to a gene: 10. The germline V gene has CDR1 GTSNPN and CDR2 SVGIG (reference sequence). CDR3 residues: CAWEDRTGLAKNIQYF. DNA for the CDR3: TGTGCCTGGGAAGATCGGACAGGCCTAGCCAAAAACATTCAGTACTTC.

The genes are TRBV5-4 and TRBJ2-7; 7 nucleotides match TRBD1. Trimming cost V 4 bases and J 5 bases; bases outside gene matches: 9. The CDR3 length is 14 residues. Germline V CDR1 and CDR2: SGHNT, YYREEE (reference sequence). The CDR3 bases are TGTGCCAGCAGCGGCCGGGACAGAACTGACGAGCAGTACTTC. It encodes CASSGRDRTDEQYF.

Written as DNA, the CDR3 is TGTGCCTGGAGTGGAGGCAGCACAGATACGCAGTATTTT. It translates to CAWSGGSTDTQYF. The chain combines TRBV30 with TRBJ2-3; D is unclear. CDR1 is GTSNPN, CDR2 SVGIG, per germline (reference sequence). V shed 1 base and J shed 0 bases, with 5 bases lying between them. This CDR3 contains 13 residues.